The 19 T cell receptor beta chains below were found in one sample sequenced in a study of blood T cell repertoires in COVID-19. Generated by immunoSEQ multiplex PCR, the TCRdb table keeps only in-frame clones and is missing some. In the table there are about 210,000 clones, 80% to 85% of which are singletons. The sequenced sample consisted of PBMCs or T cells enriched from blood (not recorded which). These receptors were collected from a woman in her forties or fifties with acute COVID-19.

Comments on this clone: The sample carries other DNA sequences with the same CDR3. The V and J genes are TRBV28 and TRBJ1-5; a possible D gene is TRBD1 (5 bases). CDR3 length equals 13 residues. The V gene's germline CDR1 is MDHEN and CDR2 SYDVKM. The V end was cut by 8 bases, the J end by 3 bases, with 11 bases between. DNA of the CDR3: TGTGCCAGCCGGGACTCCCTCAATCAGCCCCAGCATTTT. It yields the protein CASRDSLNQPQHF.

The chain joins TRBV18 to TRBJ2-5, with 7 bases lining up with TRBD1. There are 16 residues in the CDR3. The trim removed 1 base at V and 4 bases at J, leaving 9 bases unmatched. Germline assignment: CDR1 KGHSH and CDR2 LQKENI. The CDR3 nucleotides are TGTGCCAGCTCACCACAGGGGGCGCGAGGAGGAGAGACCCAGTACTTC. Protein product: CASSPQGARGGETQYF. Variable domain in full (rest from reference TRBV18 and TRBJ2-5): NAGVMQNPRHLVRRRGQEARLRCSPMKGHSHVYWYRQLPEEGLKFMVYLQKENIIDESGMPKERFSAEFPKEGPSILRIQQVVRGDSAAYFCASSPQGARGGETQYFGPGTRLLVL.

This clone is a singleton in its sample. This rearrangement joins TRBV3-1 (or the pseudogene TRBV3-2) to TRBJ2-2; D is undetermined. This CDR3 contains 17 residues. Germline V gene sequence: CDR1 LGHDT, CDR2 YNNKEL (reference sequence). The V end lost 1 base, the J end lost 0 bases, and 12 bases lay between the germline ends. The CDR3 DNA is TGTGCCAGCAGCCAAGCGAATCGGGTCGCGAACACCGGGGAGCTGTTTTTT. Protein sequence: CASSQANRVANTGELFF.

The V and J genes are TRBV7-9 and TRBJ2-3; D may be TRBD1 (6 bases). In germline, CDR1 is SEHNR, CDR2 FQNEAQ (reference sequence). The V end lost 5 bases, the J end lost 0 bases, and 15 bases lay between the germline ends. The CDR3 spans 16 residues. This CDR3 reads CASSPRTVSSTDTQYF. The DNA for the CDR3 is TGTGCCAGCAGCCCGCGGACAGTTTCTAGCACAGATACGCAGTATTTT.

The chain couples TRBV9 to TRBJ1-5, with D maybe TRBD1 (6 bases). CDR3 length: 16 residues. Germline V CDR1 and CDR2: SGDLS, YYNGEE. V was cut by 0 bases and J by 9 bases, with 19 bases left in between. Written as DNA, the CDR3 is TGTGCCAGCAGCGTAGGGATGGACAGTACCCTTGGGCCCCAGCATTTT. Encoded protein: CASSVGMDSTLGPQHF. The complete variable domain, with remaining parts taken from reference TRBV9 and TRBJ1-5, reads DSGVTQTPKHLITATGQRVTLRCSPRSGDLSVYWYQQSLDQGLQFLIQYYNGEERAKGNILERFSAQQFPDLHSELNLSSLELGDSALYFCASSVGMDSTLGPQHFGDGTRLSIL.

There are a few counts of this clone. This chain connects TRBV28 to TRBJ1-2, with D maybe TRBD1 (6 bases). CDR1 and CDR2 (germline): MDHEN, SYDVKM. The CDR3 covers 16 residues. Trimming left V 4 bases short and J 7 bases short, with 22 bases between. CDR3 residues: CASSSGGTGRSRGYTF. The CDR3 bases are TGTGCCAGCAGTTCTGGGGGAACAGGGAGATCTCGTGGCTACACCTTC.

The J gene is TRBJ2-5, the V gene TRBV10-1; tentatively, D is TRBD2 (5 bases). Germline loops: CDR1 WNHNN, CDR2 SYGVQD (reference sequence). V was pared by 9 bases and J by 5 bases, with 19 bases between. This CDR3 has 14 amino acids. CDR3 amino acids: CARGEGRDGETQYF. The CDR3 coding sequence is TGCGCCAGAGGAGAGGGAAGAGACGGTGAGACCCAGTACTTC.

The V call is TRBV5-4, the J call TRBJ2-2; 8 positions match TRBD2. The length of the CDR3 is 15 residues. Germline-derived CDR1 and CDR2 are SGHNT and YYREEE (reference sequence). V lost 4 bases and J lost 3; bases outside the gene matches: 5. This chain's CDR3 is CASSLRGGDTGELFF. DNA for the CDR3: TGTGCCAGCAGCCTTCGGGGGGGAGACACCGGGGAGCTGTTTTTT.

V and J are TRBV27 and TRBJ2-7, with 11 bases identical to TRBD2. The V gene's germline CDR1 is MNHEY and CDR2 SMNVEV (reference sequence). V lost 6 bases to trimming and J lost 6 bases; unmatched junction nucleotides: 10. The CDR3 runs 15 residues. The CDR3 here is CASSSRTSGSGEQYF. The CDR3 nucleotides read TGTGCCAGCAGCTCCCGAACTAGCGGGAGTGGCGAGCAGTACTTC.

J is TRBJ2-1 and V is TRBV19; D ambiguous. Germline assignment: CDR1 LNHDA and CDR2 SQIVND (reference sequence). V shed 4 bases and J shed 5 bases, with 12 bases lying between them. The CDR3 loop spans 14 amino acids. CDR3 DNA sequence: TGTGCCAGTAGTACACGCGGTCCACACAATGAGCAGTTCTTC. It encodes CASSTRGPHNEQFF. The full variable domain, completed using reference TRBV19 and TRBJ2-1, is DGGITQSPKYLFRKEGQNVTLSCEQNLNHDAMYWYRQDPGQGLRLIYYSQIVNDFQKGDIAEGYSVSREKKESFPLTVTSAQKNPTAFYLCASSTRGPHNEQFFGPGTRLTVL.

The chain has TRBV4-1 and TRBJ2-3; TRBD2 agrees at 13 bases. Germline CDR1 and CDR2: MGHRA and YSYEKL. The CDR3 loop spans 17 amino acids. J was trimmed by 5 bases and V by 1 base; bases with no gene match: 6. DNA for the CDR3: TGCGCCAGCAGCCAAGCCCTACTAGCGGGGGGGATAGATACGCAGTATTTT. This translates into CASSQALLAGGIDTQYF.

The J gene is TRBJ2-7, the V gene TRBV19, with TRBD2 identical over 11 bases. J gave up 2 bases and V 4 bases, and 10 bases lay outside the gene matches. CDR3 length equals 17 residues. Germline CDR1 reads LNHDA; CDR2 reads SQIVND (reference sequence). CDR3 coding DNA: TGTGCCAGTAGTAGGGGATTAACTAGCGGGAGCCCCTACGAGCAGTACTTC. It translates to CASSRGLTSGSPYEQYF.

The rearrangement joins TRBV7-2 to TRBJ2-5, with 7 bases matching TRBD1. With V trimmed by 6 bases and J by 4 bases, 2 bases remained unmatched. Germline CDR1 SGHTA, CDR2 FQGNSA. The CDR3 extends over 12 amino acids. This chain's CDR3 is CASRYRGETQYF. Written as DNA, the CDR3 is TGTGCCAGCAGGTACAGGGGAGAGACCCAGTACTTC. Variable domain in full (rest from reference TRBV7-2 and TRBJ2-5): GAGVSQSPSNKVTEKGKDVELRCDPISGHTALYWYRQSLGQGLEFLIYFQGNSAPDKSGLPSDRFSAERTGGSVSTLTIQRTQQEDSAVYLCASRYRGETQYFGPGTRLLVL.

The chain's CDR3 is CASSMSSGGANEQFF. CDR3 bases: TGTGCCAGTAGTATGTCGAGCGGGGGGGCGAATGAGCAGTTCTTC. J is TRBJ2-1 and V is TRBV19; 10 positions match TRBD2. CDR1 is LNHDA and CDR2 is SQIVND in the germline V gene (reference sequence). The CDR3 loop spans 15 amino acids. The ends lost 3 bases at V and 7 bases at J; junction bases unmatched: 6.

The chain uses TRBV4-1 and TRBJ2-2, with D uncertain. The germline CDR1 and CDR2 sequences are MGHRA and YSYEKL. This CDR3 spans 13 amino acids. V shed 8 bases and J shed 6 bases, with 13 bases lying between them. Written as DNA, the CDR3 is TGCGCCAGCGCCAACTACGGTGCCGGGGAGCTGTTTTTT. This encodes CASANYGAGELFF.

This chain links TRBV6-6 with TRBJ2-1; 10 bases align to TRBD2. This CDR3 contains 15 residues. From germline, CDR1 is MNHNY and CDR2 SVGAGI (reference sequence). V was clipped by 7 bases and J by 5 bases; unmatched bases: 8. CDR3 bases: TGTGCCAGCACAACCAGGACTAGCGGCCACAATGAGCAGTTCTTC. Translating it yields CASTTRTSGHNEQFF.

V and J are TRBV19 and TRBJ1-6; no clear D gene. V gave up 6 bases and J gave up 7 bases, with 16 bases separating them. This CDR3 has 15 amino acids. Germline V lookup: CDR1 LNHDA, CDR2 SQIVND (reference sequence). CDR3 sequence (DNA): TGTGCCAGTAGCTTCCTGTCGGTCGGGAATTCACCCCTCCACTTT. It encodes CASSFLSVGNSPLHF.

This clone appeared many times. J is TRBJ2-2 and V is TRBV6-2 or TRBV6-3; 10 positions match TRBD2. Germline assignment: CDR1 MNHEY and CDR2 SVGEGT. With V trimmed by 5 bases and J by 6 bases, 6 bases remained unmatched. The CDR3 runs 15 residues. CDR3: CASSDSGRSAGELFF. The CDR3 bases are TGTGCCAGCAGTGATAGCGGGAGGAGTGCCGGGGAGCTGTTTTTT.

The chain links TRBV12-3 or TRBV12-4 to TRBJ2-2; a possible D gene is TRBD2 (5 bases). Trimming took 5 bases from V and 5 from J, leaving 9 bases between them. The CDR3 spans 13 residues. The CDR3 bases are TGTGCCAGCAGTAGGAGGACGACCGGGGAGCTGTTTTTT. It specifies CASSRRTTGELFF.